This T cell receptor beta chain was documented in a study of T cell repertoires and Cas9 in healthy adults. The overall study: CD4 and CD8 compartments: SpCas9-reactive T cells profiled for potency, cytotoxicity, lineage.

Sequencing used immunoSEQ multiplex PCR; TCRdb keeps in-frame clones, though not all of them. The sample holds approximately 14,000 clones, roughly 89% seen once. With respect to this clone: The antigen is unknown.

The CDR3 consists of 11 residues. Per germline, CDR1 DFQATT and CDR2 SNEGSKA (reference sequence). The V and J ends lost 5 bases and 8 bases respectively, with 10 bases between them. Overall study results and limits: Reportedly, SpCas9-reactive effector T cell proliferation and function were mitigated by SpCas9-reactive Tregs in vitro.

This clonotype originated in a human donor in good health. The chain is built from TRBV20-1 and TRBJ2-4; tentative D call: TRBD1 (6 bases). The sample was Tregs (CD4+, CD25+, CD127-, CD137-, CD154-) from PBMCs; culture status not recorded. The CDR3 DNA follows: TGCAGTGCTGAACAGGGAGACATTCAGTACTTC. Encoded protein: CSAEQGDIQYF.